This T cell receptor beta chain was captured by sequencing in a study of post-analysis software for immune sequencing data. Study results and limitations: Strong co-clustering by F measure linked samples that shared a preparation batch. Among several TRBV segments more frequent in patients than controls were TRBV5-6, TRBV5-1 and TRBV20-1.

The junction had 2 bases not matched to a gene; V was cut back by 6 bases and J by 4 bases. Per germline, CDR1 MGHRA and CDR2 YSYEKL. CDR3 length equals 13 residues. Libraries were made from TCR beta cDNA, and they carried unique molecular identifiers. In TCRdb, the PCR reads were re-called with MiXCR into one record per CDR3 protein. The table includes about 540,000 distinct CDR3 sequences, 30% to 40% detected once. For this clonotype: No antigen is known for it.

The receptor was derived from a girl under 18 with multiple sclerosis. The chain recombines TRBV4-1 with TRBJ1-4, with 7 bases identical to TRBD1. The sequenced sample consisted of blood. The CDR3 DNA follows: TGCGCCAGCAGAGGGACAGTTAATGAAAAACTGTTTTTT. Translating gives CASRGTVNEKLFF.